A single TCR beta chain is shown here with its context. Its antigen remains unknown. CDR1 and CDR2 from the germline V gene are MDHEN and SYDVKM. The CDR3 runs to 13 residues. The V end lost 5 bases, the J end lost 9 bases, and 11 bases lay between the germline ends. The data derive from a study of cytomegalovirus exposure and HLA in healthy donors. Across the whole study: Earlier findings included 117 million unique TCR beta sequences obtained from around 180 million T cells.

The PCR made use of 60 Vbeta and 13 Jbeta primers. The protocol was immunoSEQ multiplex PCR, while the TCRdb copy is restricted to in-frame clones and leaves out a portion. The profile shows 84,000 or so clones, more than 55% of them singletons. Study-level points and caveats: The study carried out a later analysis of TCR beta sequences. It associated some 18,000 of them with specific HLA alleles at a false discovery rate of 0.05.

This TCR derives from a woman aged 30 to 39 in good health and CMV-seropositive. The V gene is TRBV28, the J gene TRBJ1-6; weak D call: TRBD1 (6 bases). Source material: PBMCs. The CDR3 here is CASSGTRSSPLHF. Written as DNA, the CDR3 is TGTGCCAGCAGTGGGACACGCAGTTCACCCCTCCACTTT.